The sequence of this T cell receptor beta chain was determined in a study of human T cells and chemical hapten exposure. Study-wide background: TCR yields per sample varied mostly from small pooled library volume differences.

The CDR3 sequence is 13 residues long. V lost 5 bases and J 9 bases, leaving 14 bases between the germline ends. Regarding this clonotype: Its target is unknown.

From the RACE reads, TCRdb called clonotypes with MiXCR, one entry per CDR3 protein. The repertoire includes about 190,000 distinct CDR3 sequences, about 25% of them detected once, and about 2.5% sits in the top ten. Study-level results: The study found that PT1 expanded TCR counts correlated positively with patch test score.

Time point reported: patch test 3, about 24 weeks after DPC sensitization. The treatment denotes: therapeutic diphenylcyclopropenone sensitization with weekly scalp DPC. Blood collection happened ahead of applying each patch test. The chain is built from TRBV12-3 or TRBV12-4 and TRBJ2-1; D might be TRBD2 (6 bases). The TCR sequence derives from a woman between 40 and 50 years old with alopecia areata. Some clones in this sample may be carry-over from other donors' samples. The material sequenced was whole blood, taken in connection with sensitization to the hapten diphenylcyclopropenone (DPC). CDR3 sequence (DNA): TGTGCCAGCAGTACGACCCGGGAGTCTGAGCAGTTCTTC. Encoded protein: CASSTTRESEQFF.